This T cell receptor beta chain was identified in a study of T cells in localized non-small cell lung cancer. Clones were read by immunoSEQ multiplex PCR, and TCRdb kept only the in-frame ones, dropping some. The table includes roughly 86,000 clones, 84% detected once. The CDR3 length is 14 residues. This chain connects TRBV21-1 to TRBJ1-2; TRBD1, the table's D call, lacks a check against the DNA. TRBV21-1 is recorded as a pseudogene. The receptor was derived from a man aged 40-75 years with stage I lung adenocarcinoma. The source was peripheral blood, collected before any cancer treatment. CDR3 sequence (DNA): TGTGCCAGCAGCAAAGGCGACACTAACTATGGCTACACCTTC. Translating it yields CASSKGDTNYGYTF.